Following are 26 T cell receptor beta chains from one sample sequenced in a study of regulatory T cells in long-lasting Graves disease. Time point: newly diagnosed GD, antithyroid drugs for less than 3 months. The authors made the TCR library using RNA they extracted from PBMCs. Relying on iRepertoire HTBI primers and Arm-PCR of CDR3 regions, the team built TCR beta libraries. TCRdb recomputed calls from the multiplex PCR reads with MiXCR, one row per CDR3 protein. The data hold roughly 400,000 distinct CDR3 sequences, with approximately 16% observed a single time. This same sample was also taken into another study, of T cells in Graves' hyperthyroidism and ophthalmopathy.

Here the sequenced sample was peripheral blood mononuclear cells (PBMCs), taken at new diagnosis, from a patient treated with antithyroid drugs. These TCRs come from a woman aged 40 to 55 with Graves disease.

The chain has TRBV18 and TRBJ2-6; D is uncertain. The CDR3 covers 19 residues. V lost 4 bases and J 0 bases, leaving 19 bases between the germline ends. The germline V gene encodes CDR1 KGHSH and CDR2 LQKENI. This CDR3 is CASSLSSGSILSGANVLTF. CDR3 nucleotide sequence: TGTGCCAGCTCACTCTCATCCGGATCGATACTCTCTGGGGCCAACGTCCTGACTTTC.

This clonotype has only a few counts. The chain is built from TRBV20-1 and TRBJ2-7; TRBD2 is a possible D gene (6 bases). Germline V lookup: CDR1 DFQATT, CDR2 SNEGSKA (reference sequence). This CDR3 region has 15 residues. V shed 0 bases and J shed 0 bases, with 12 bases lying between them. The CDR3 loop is CSARDGGQSSYEQYF. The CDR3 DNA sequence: TGCAGTGCTAGAGATGGAGGGCAGAGCTCCTACGAGCAGTACTTC.

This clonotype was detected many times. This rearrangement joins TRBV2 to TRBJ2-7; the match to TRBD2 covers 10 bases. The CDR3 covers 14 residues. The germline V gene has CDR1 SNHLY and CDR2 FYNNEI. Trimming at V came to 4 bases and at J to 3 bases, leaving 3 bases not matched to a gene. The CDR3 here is CASSGTSGGYEQYF. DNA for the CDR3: TGTGCCAGCAGTGGGACTAGCGGTGGCTACGAGCAGTACTTC.

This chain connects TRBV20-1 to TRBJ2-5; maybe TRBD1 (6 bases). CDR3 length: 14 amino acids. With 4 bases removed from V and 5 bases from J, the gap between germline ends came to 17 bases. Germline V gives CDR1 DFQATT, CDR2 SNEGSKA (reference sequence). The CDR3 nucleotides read TGCAGTGCTAAGAGTGGGGCAGGGGCGGAGACCCAGTACTTC. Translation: CSAKSGAGAETQYF.

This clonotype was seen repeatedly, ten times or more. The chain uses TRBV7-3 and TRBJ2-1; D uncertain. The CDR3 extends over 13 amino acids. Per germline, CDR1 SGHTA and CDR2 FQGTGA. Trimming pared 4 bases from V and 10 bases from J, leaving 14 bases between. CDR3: CASSSTRKTEQFF. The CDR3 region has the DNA TGTGCCAGCAGCTCCACCAGGAAGACCGAGCAGTTCTTC.

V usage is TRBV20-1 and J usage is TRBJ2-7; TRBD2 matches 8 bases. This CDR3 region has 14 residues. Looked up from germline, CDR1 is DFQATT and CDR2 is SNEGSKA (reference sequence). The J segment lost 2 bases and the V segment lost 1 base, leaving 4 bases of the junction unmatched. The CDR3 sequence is CSARGAGGTYEQYF. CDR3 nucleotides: TGCAGTGCTAGAGGGGCGGGAGGAACCTACGAGCAGTACTTC.

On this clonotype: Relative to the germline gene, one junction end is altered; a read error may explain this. CDR3 DNA: TGTGCCAGCAGTGCGGAAAGGACAGCTCCCTCCGACGAGCAGTACTTC. Its protein is CASSAERTAPSDEQYF. J is TRBJ2-7 and V is TRBV28, with D possibly TRBD1 on 6 matching bases. The CDR3 contains 16 residues. CDR1 MDHEN and CDR2 SYDVKM come from the germline V gene.

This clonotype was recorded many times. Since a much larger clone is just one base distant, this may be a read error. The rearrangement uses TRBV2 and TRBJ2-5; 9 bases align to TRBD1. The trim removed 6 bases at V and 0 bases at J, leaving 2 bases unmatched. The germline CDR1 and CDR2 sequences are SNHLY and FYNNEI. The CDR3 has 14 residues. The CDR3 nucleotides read TGTGCCAGCAGGCGGACAGGGGACCAAGAGACCCAGTACTTC. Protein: CASRRTGDQETQYF.

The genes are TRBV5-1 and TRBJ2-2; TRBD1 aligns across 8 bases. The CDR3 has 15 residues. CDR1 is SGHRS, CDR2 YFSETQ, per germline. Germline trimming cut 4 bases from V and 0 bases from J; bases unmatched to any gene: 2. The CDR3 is CASSEDRANTGELFF. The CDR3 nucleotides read TGCGCCAGCAGCGAGGACAGGGCGAACACCGGGGAGCTGTTTTTT. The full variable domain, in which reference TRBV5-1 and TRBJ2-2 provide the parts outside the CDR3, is KAGVTQTPRYLIKTRGQQVTLSCSPISGHRSVSWYQQTPGQGLQFLFEYFSETQRNKGNFPGRFSGRQFSNSRSEMNVSTLELGDSALYLCASSEDRANTGELFFGEGSRLTVL.

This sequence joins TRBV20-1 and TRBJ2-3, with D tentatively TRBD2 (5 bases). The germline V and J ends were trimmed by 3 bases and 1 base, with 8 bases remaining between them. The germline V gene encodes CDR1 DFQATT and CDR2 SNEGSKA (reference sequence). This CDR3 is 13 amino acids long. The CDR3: CSASGIRTDTQYF. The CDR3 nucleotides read TGCAGTGCTAGCGGGATTCGCACAGATACGCAGTATTTT.

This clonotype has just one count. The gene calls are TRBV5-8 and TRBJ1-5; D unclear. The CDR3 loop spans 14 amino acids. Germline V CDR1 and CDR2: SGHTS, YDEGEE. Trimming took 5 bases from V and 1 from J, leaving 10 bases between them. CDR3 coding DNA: TGTGCCAGCAGGTCGCCCGGCAGCAATCAGCCCCAGCATTTT. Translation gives CASRSPGSNQPQHF.

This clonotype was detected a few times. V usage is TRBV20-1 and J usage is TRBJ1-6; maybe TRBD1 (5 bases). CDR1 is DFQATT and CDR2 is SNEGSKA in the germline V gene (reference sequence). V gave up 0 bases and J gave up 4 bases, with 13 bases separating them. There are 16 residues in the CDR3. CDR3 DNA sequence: TGCAGTGCTAGAGATTCCGGGGGTGGATATAATTCACCCCTCCACTTT. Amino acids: CSARDSGGGYNSPLHF.

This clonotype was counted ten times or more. CDR3 bases: TGTGCCAGCAGCCCTTCAGGGAGGCAGGGGAACACTGAAGCTTTCTTT. The encoded protein is CASSPSGRQGNTEAFF. The rearrangement joins TRBV7-9 to TRBJ1-1; D is perhaps TRBD1 (5 bases). Germline CDR1 and CDR2: SEHNR and FQNEAQ (reference sequence). V was trimmed by 5 bases and J by 1 base, leaving 17 bases between them. This CDR3 has 16 amino acids.

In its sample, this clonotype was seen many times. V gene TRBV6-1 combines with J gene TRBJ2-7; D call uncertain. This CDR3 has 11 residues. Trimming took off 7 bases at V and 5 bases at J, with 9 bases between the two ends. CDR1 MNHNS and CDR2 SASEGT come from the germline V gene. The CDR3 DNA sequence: TGTGCCAGCACCCTCAATAACGAGCAGTACTTC. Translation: CASTLNNEQYF.

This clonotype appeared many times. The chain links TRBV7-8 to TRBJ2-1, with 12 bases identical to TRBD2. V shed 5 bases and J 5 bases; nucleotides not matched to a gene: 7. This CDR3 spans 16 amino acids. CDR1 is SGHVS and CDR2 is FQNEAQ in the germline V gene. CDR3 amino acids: CASSLIRLAGDNEQFF. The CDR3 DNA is TGTGCCAGCAGCCTAATTCGACTAGCGGGAGACAATGAGCAGTTCTTC.

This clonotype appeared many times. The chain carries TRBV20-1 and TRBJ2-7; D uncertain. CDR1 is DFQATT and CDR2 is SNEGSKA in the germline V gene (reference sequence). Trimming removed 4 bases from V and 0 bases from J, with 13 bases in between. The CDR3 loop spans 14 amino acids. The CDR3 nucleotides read TGCAGTGCTAACAAAGGCCTCGACTCCTACGAGCAGTACTTC. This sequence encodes CSANKGLDSYEQYF.

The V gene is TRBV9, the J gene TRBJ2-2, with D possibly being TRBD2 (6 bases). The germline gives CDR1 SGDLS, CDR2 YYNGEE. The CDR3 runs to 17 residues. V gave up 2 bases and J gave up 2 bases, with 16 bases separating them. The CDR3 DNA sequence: TGTGCCAGCAGCGTCGATGCCGGGACTCCCAACACCGGGGAGCTGTTTTTT. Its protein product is CASSVDAGTPNTGELFF.

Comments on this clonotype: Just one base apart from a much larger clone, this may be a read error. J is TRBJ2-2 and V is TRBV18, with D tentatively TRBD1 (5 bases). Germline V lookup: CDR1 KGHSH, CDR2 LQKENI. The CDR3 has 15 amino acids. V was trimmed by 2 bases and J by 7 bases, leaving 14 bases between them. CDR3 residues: CASSPSALTGGELFF. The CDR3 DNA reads TGTGCCAGCTCACCATCGGCCCTAACAGGCGGGGAGCTGTTTTTT.

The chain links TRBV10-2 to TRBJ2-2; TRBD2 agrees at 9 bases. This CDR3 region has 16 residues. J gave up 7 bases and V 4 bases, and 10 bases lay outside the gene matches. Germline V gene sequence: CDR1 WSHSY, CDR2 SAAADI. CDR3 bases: TGCGCCAGCAGTGTCGGACTAGCGCTCGAGATCGGGGAGCTGTTTTTT. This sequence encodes CASSVGLALEIGELFF.

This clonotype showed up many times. DNA of the CDR3: TGTGCCAGCAGCTTAGATGGTGGGGCAGATACGCAGTATTTT. It encodes CASSLDGGADTQYF. The chain employs TRBV11-3 and TRBJ2-3, with D uncertain. Germline V gene sequence: CDR1 SGHNT, CDR2 YENEEA. There are 14 residues in the CDR3. V lost 0 bases, J lost 4 bases, and 8 bases lay in between. Complete variable domain (other parts from reference TRBV11-3 and TRBJ2-3): EAGVVQSPRYKIIEKKQPVAFWCNPISGHNTLYWYLQNLGQGPELLIRYENEEAVDDSQLPKDRFSAERLKGVDSTLKIQPAELGDSAVYLCASSLDGGADTQYFGPGTRLTVL.

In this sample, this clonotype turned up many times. CDR3 coding DNA: TGTGCCAGCAGCCAGATGGACGGTGAGACCCAGTACTTC. This translates into CASSQMDGETQYF. This rearrangement joins TRBV3-1 to TRBJ2-5; D is undetermined. The germline V and J ends were trimmed by 3 bases and 5 bases, with 10 bases remaining between them. The CDR3 runs 13 residues. From germline, CDR1 is LGHDT and CDR2 YNNKEL (reference sequence).

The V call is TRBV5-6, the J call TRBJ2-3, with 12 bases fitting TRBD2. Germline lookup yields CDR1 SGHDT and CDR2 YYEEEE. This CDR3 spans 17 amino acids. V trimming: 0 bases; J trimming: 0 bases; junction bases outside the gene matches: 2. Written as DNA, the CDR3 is TGTGCCAGCAGCTTGGCAACTAGCGGGAGGAGCACAGATACGCAGTATTTT. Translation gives CASSLATSGRSTDTQYF.

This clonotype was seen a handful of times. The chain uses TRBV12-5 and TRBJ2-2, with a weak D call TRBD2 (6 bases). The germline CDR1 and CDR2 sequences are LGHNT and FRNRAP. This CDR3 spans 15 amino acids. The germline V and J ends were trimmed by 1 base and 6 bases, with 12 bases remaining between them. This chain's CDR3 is CASGLALGEAGELFF. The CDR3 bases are TGTGCTAGTGGTTTGGCCCTCGGGGAGGCCGGGGAGCTGTTTTTT.

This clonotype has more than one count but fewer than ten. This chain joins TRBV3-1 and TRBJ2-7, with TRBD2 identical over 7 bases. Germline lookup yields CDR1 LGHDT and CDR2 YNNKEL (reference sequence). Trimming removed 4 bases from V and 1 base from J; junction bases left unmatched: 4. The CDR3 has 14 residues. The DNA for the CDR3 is TGTGCCAGCAGCCGCCCGGGACTATCCTACGAGCAGTACTTC. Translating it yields CASSRPGLSYEQYF.

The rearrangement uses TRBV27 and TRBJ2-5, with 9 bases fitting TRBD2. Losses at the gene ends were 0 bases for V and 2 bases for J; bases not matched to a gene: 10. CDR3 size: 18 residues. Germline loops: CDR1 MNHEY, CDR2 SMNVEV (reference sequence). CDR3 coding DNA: TGTGCCAGCAGTTTATCGATAGAAGGACTAGCGCAACAAGAGACCCAGTACTTC. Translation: CASSLSIEGLAQQETQYF.

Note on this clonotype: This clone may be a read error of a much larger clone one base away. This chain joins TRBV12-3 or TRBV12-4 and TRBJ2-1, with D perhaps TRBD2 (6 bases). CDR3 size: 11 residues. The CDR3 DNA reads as TGTGCCAGCAGTTTATGGGGGGAGCGGTTCTTC. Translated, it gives CASSLWGERFF.